The 9 T cell receptor beta chains below were found in one sample sequenced in a study of shared clonotypes between healthy human individuals (dated by TCRdb to 2019 to 2021). The library was generated by the immunoSEQ multiplex PCR assay. TCRdb provides this immuneACCESS table in a form limited to in-frame rearrangements. Some clones are lacking; in checked studies, under half of them reflect an unresolved V gene, and why the rest are absent is not known. Recorded for this sample are around 370,000 clones; 90% to 98% of them occurred a single time. The ten largest clonotypes hold 0.32% of the sample. The source material was memory CD8+ T cells sorted from blood. The sample's cell subset or site label, in plain terms: CD45RO+ cells pooled with CCR7-negative TemRA cells. The receptors derive from a man in his thirties or forties in good health.

Notes on this clone: The same CDR3 arises from other DNA sequences in this sample as well. The rearrangement uses TRBV30 and TRBJ2-3; 11 nucleotides match TRBD2. CDR1 is GTSNPN and CDR2 is SVGIG in the germline V gene (reference sequence). There are 14 residues in the CDR3. Germline trimming cut 3 bases from V and 3 bases from J; bases unmatched to any gene: 2. Written as DNA, the CDR3 is TGTGCCTGGAGGCTAGCGGGAGGAACAGATACGCAGTATTTT. It specifies CAWRLAGGTDTQYF.

The chain joins TRBV18 to TRBJ2-3, with TRBD2 identical over 11 bases. Germline assignment: CDR1 KGHSH and CDR2 LQKENI. V was clipped by 2 bases and J by 0 bases; unmatched bases: 1. This CDR3 is built from 16 residues. Written as DNA, the CDR3 is TGTGCCAGCTCACCAATAGCGGGAGGGAGCACAGATACGCAGTATTTT. This translates into CASSPIAGGSTDTQYF. Looking up the rest from reference TRBV18 and TRBJ2-3 gives the full variable domain: NAGVMQNPRHLVRRRGQEARLRCSPMKGHSHVYWYRQLPEEGLKFMVYLQKENIIDESGMPKERFSAEFPKEGPSILRIQQVVRGDSAAYFCASSPIAGGSTDTQYFGPGTRLTVL.

This chain uses TRBV19 with TRBJ1-2; D perhaps matches TRBD1 (6 bases). V was cut by 7 bases and J by 6 bases, with 15 bases left in between. This CDR3 spans 13 amino acids. Per the germline V gene, CDR1 is LNHDA and CDR2 is SQIVND (reference sequence). The CDR3 sequence is CASTLAGQDGYTF. Here the CDR3 DNA reads TGTGCCAGTACCTTAGCGGGACAAGATGGCTACACCTTC.

V and J are TRBV5-5 and TRBJ2-7; D may be TRBD1 (6 bases). The CDR3 covers 14 residues. Between the trimmed V and J ends, which lost 2 bases and 4 bases, there was a span of 13 bases. Germline V CDR1 and CDR2: SGHKS, YYEKEE (reference sequence). CDR3 sequence reads: CASSLTGIGYEQYF. Here the CDR3 DNA reads TGTGCCAGCAGCTTAACAGGGATAGGGTACGAGCAGTACTTC. The full variable domain, in which reference TRBV5-5 and TRBJ2-7 provide the parts outside the CDR3, is DAGVTQSPTHLIKTRGQQVTLRCSPISGHKSVSWYQQVLGQGPQFIFQYYEKEERGRGNFPDRFSARQFPNYSSELNVNALLLGDSALYLCASSLTGIGYEQYFGPGTRLTVT.

The chain is built from TRBV6-6 and TRBJ1-5; no clear D gene. V was clipped by 4 bases and J by 3 bases, with 13 bases between them. This CDR3 has 15 residues. From germline, CDR1 is MNHNY and CDR2 SVGAGI (reference sequence). CDR3 residues: CASSSTRSDNQPQHF. The DNA of the CDR3 is TGTGCCAGCAGTTCGACCAGATCAGACAATCAGCCCCAGCATTTT.

The V call is TRBV28, the J call TRBJ2-7; D remains ambiguous. The CDR3 sequence is 15 residues long. The V and J ends lost 1 base and 4 bases respectively, with 14 bases between them. Germline V gene sequence: CDR1 MDHEN, CDR2 SYDVKM. CDR3 residues: CASSLSTPPVYEQYF. The CDR3, as DNA: TGTGCCAGCAGTTTATCGACGCCCCCGGTTTACGAGCAGTACTTC.

This clone was found once. This chain connects TRBV28 to TRBJ1-1, with D possibly TRBD1 on 5 matching bases. The CDR3 spans 13 residues. CDR1 and CDR2 from the germline V gene are MDHEN and SYDVKM. Deletions cut 7 bases from V and 8 bases from J, with 17 bases between. CDR3 amino acids: CASKGPGGTEAFF. The CDR3 DNA reads as TGTGCCAGCAAGGGACCCGGGGGAACCGAAGCTTTCTTT.

This chain links TRBV5-1 with TRBJ2-3; 10 bases match TRBD2. This CDR3 has 18 residues. The V segment lost 0 bases and the J segment 0 bases; nucleotides outside the gene matches: 7. Germline V CDR1 and CDR2: SGHRS, YFSETQ. The CDR3 DNA reads as TGCGCCAGCAGCTTGGCCAAGCCGACTAGCGGGAGCACAGATACGCAGTATTTT. Amino acid sequence: CASSLAKPTSGSTDTQYF.

The gene calls are TRBV2 and TRBJ2-1, with 7 bases matching TRBD2. Germline V gene sequence: CDR1 SNHLY, CDR2 FYNNEI. V was pared by 4 bases and J by 1 base, with 7 bases of the junction left unmatched. The CDR3 loop spans 16 amino acids. The CDR3 coding sequence is TGTGCCAGCAGTGGGGCGGGAGTAAGGTCCTACAATGAGCAGTTCTTC. This gives the protein CASSGAGVRSYNEQFF.